One sample yielded the 30 T cell receptor beta chains listed below, sequenced in a study of T-cell memory formation after mild COVID-19. TCRdb re-called the 5' RACE reads with MiXCR, one entry per CDR3 protein. This sample has 40,000 to 60,000 distinct CDR3 sequences, with roughly 27% found just once. Sequenced sample: PBMCs or a T cell subset sorted from them (not recorded which). These receptor sequences come from a man aged 18 to 29 who had mild COVID-19 (a few samples of this study predate the infection). Cell type and time point are not known.

The sample holds a few counts of this clonotype. The chain uses TRBV5-5 and TRBJ2-1; D possibly matches TRBD1 or TRBD2 (5 bases each). Germline CDR1 is SGHKS and CDR2 is YYEKEE (reference sequence). Trimming pared 4 bases from V and 5 bases from J, leaving 16 bases between. The CDR3 contains 15 residues. CDR3 region: CASSVLGDLNNEQFF. The CDR3 nucleotides read TGTGCCAGCAGCGTACTAGGGGATCTTAACAATGAGCAGTTCTTC.

This clonotype occurred a few times. The chain is built from TRBV5-1 and TRBJ2-5, with 11 bases identical to TRBD1. Germline CDR1 and CDR2: SGHRS and YFSETQ. CDR3 length: 15 amino acids. Unmatched junction bases numbered 7, after V lost 4 bases and J lost 5 bases. CDR3 in DNA: TGCGCCAGCAGCCCGGAGGACAGGGGGCGCGAGACCCAGTACTTC. It is translated as CASSPEDRGRETQYF.

V and J are TRBV5-5 and TRBJ2-4; D is perhaps TRBD1 or TRBD2 (6 bases each). Germline V gives CDR1 SGHKS, CDR2 YYEKEE (reference sequence). The CDR3 extends over 15 amino acids. Trimming stripped 0 bases from V and 5 bases from J, with 12 bases between. CDR3 DNA: TGTGCCAGCAGCTTGGTTTCGGGGGCCCAAAACATTCAGTACTTC. Amino acid sequence: CASSLVSGAQNIQYF.

This chain connects TRBV11-2 to TRBJ2-3; tentatively, D is TRBD2 (6 bases). Trimming left V 5 bases short and J 10 bases short, with 22 bases between. Germline V gene sequence: CDR1 SGHAT, CDR2 FQNNGV. This CDR3 is 15 amino acids long. The CDR3 region has the DNA TGTGCCAGCAGCCTATCCACGCGTGCGGGGCCGGCGCAGTATTTT. This translates into CASSLSTRAGPAQYF.

At least ten counts were recorded for this clonotype. The chain employs TRBV5-1 and TRBJ2-3; 7 bases line up with TRBD1. The CDR3 loop spans 15 amino acids. The germline V gene has CDR1 SGHRS and CDR2 YFSETQ. V was pared by 0 bases and J by 0 bases, with 1 base of the junction left unmatched. The CDR3 loop reads CASSLEGGSTDTQYF. DNA of the CDR3: TGCGCCAGCAGCTTGGAAGGGGGCAGCACAGATACGCAGTATTTT.

The chain links TRBV27 to TRBJ1-5; D unclear. CDR1 is MNHEY and CDR2 is SMNVEV in the germline V gene (reference sequence). Trimming shortened V by 4 bases and J by 4 bases, and 14 bases separated the two germline ends. The CDR3 runs to 15 residues. Here the CDR3 DNA reads TGTGCCAGCAGTTCCGCGAATGAGAATAATCAGCCCCAGCATTTT. It yields the protein CASSSANENNQPQHF.

V is TRBV5-1 and J is TRBJ2-7; 7 bases match TRBD1. Germline trimming cut 0 bases from V and 5 bases from J; bases unmatched to any gene: 5. The CDR3 spans 14 residues. Germline values: CDR1 SGHRS, CDR2 YFSETQ. The CDR3 sequence is CASSLEGAVNEQYF. CDR3 bases: TGCGCCAGCAGCTTGGAGGGGGCGGTTAACGAGCAGTACTTC. Using reference TRBV5-1 and TRBJ2-7 for the parts outside the CDR3, the full variable domain is KAGVTQTPRYLIKTRGQQVTLSCSPISGHRSVSWYQQTPGQGLQFLFEYFSETQRNKGNFPGRFSGRQFSNSRSEMNVSTLELGDSALYLCASSLEGAVNEQYFGPGTRLTVT.

There are many counts of this clonotype. Here the CDR3 reads CASSLISGGSSTDTQYF. DNA for the CDR3: TGTGCCAGCAGTTTGATTAGCGGGGGATCTAGCACAGATACGCAGTATTTT. V and J are TRBV27 and TRBJ2-3, with TRBD2 matching over 9 bases. The CDR3 is 17 amino acids. Trimming removed 3 bases from V and 0 bases from J; junction bases left unmatched: 7. Looked up from germline, CDR1 is MNHEY and CDR2 is SMNVEV (reference sequence).

The V gene is TRBV6-1, the J gene TRBJ2-5, with 8 bases that match TRBD1. CDR1 is MNHNS, CDR2 SASEGT, per germline. CDR3 length: 15 amino acids. Trimming took 7 bases from V and 4 from J; bases not matched to a gene: 11. The CDR3 reads CASTPGAGGLETQYF. The CDR3 bases are TGTGCCAGCACACCCGGGGCAGGGGGCCTAGAGACCCAGTACTTC.

This clonotype was counted between two and nine times. V is TRBV7-2 and J is TRBJ2-7, with 9 bases lining up with TRBD1. CDR3 length equals 13 residues. From germline, CDR1 is SGHTA and CDR2 FQGNSA. V lost 6 bases to trimming and J lost 3 bases; unmatched junction nucleotides: 3. The CDR3 sequence is CASSWTGDYEQYF. Written as DNA, the CDR3 is TGTGCCAGCAGTTGGACAGGGGACTACGAGCAGTACTTC.

The chain links TRBV7-9 to TRBJ1-6, with D possibly matching TRBD1 (6 bases). Germline V gene data show CDR1 as SEHNR and CDR2 as FQNEAQ (reference sequence). Trimming left V 7 bases short and J 6 bases short, with 13 bases between. The CDR3 loop spans 14 amino acids. The CDR3 DNA follows: TGTGCCAGCACCGGTGAGGGGGGTAATTCACCCCTCCACTTT. Protein product: CASTGEGGNSPLHF.

This chain joins TRBV16 and TRBJ1-2; D is unclear. Germline CDR1 is KGHSY and CDR2 is FQNENV. The CDR3 extends over 16 amino acids. Trimming removed 3 bases from V and 4 bases from J, with 18 bases in between. Here the CDR3 DNA reads TGTGCCAGCAGCCATCCGGACCGATCATGGGGCTATGGCTACACCTTC. Its protein product is CASSHPDRSWGYGYTF.

A few counts support this clonotype. This sequence joins TRBV6-2 or TRBV6-3 and TRBJ2-1, with 11 bases lining up with TRBD2. There are 15 residues in the CDR3. V was clipped by 6 bases and J by 1 base; unmatched bases: 2. Germline lookup yields CDR1 MNHEY and CDR2 SVGEGT. CDR3 nucleotides: TGTGCCAGCAGGGCTAGCGGGGGGTCCTACAATGAGCAGTTCTTC. This encodes CASRASGGSYNEQFF.

This clonotype has more than one count but fewer than ten. This chain uses TRBV4-1 with TRBJ1-2; unclear D gene. The CDR3 has 15 residues. V was clipped by 0 bases and J by 4 bases, with 12 bases between them. Per the germline V gene, CDR1 is MGHRA and CDR2 is YSYEKL. In DNA form, the CDR3 reads TGCGCCAGCAGCCAAGATCCCGGAGGGTTCTATGGCTACACCTTC. Encoded protein: CASSQDPGGFYGYTF.

This chain connects TRBV19 to TRBJ1-5; possibly TRBD1 for D (6 bases). This CDR3 spans 15 amino acids. Deletions cut 3 bases from V and 5 bases from J, with 14 bases between. Per germline, CDR1 LNHDA and CDR2 SQIVND (reference sequence). The CDR3 reads CASSILWGGHQPQHF. Here the CDR3 DNA reads TGTGCCAGTAGTATTTTATGGGGGGGGCATCAGCCCCAGCATTTT.

The V and J genes are TRBV7-9 and TRBJ2-2; D not resolved. V lost 1 base to trimming and J lost 6 bases, with 9 bases between them. This CDR3 has 14 residues. The V gene's germline CDR1 is SEHNR and CDR2 FQNEAQ (reference sequence). CDR3 bases: TGTGCCAGCAGCTTAGAGGACGTGTCCGGGGAGCTGTTTTTT. This codes for CASSLEDVSGELFF.

The chain employs TRBV6-6 and TRBJ1-5, with 7 bases lining up with TRBD1. Germline V gives CDR1 MNHNY, CDR2 SVGAGI (reference sequence). This CDR3 contains 13 residues. J was trimmed by 8 bases and V by 7 bases; bases with no gene match: 8. CDR3 DNA: TGTGCCAGCACCCCGGACAGGTCGGAGCCCCAGCATTTT. It specifies CASTPDRSEPQHF.

The chain uses TRBV9 and TRBJ1-2, with 7 bases that match TRBD1. J was trimmed by 7 bases and V by 0 bases; bases with no gene match: 3. Germline CDR1 SGDLS, CDR2 YYNGEE. The CDR3 contains 13 residues. CDR3 in DNA: TGTGCCAGCAGCGTAGCTGACAGGGCTGGCTACACCTTC. It yields the protein CASSVADRAGYTF.

V usage is TRBV2 and J usage is TRBJ2-5; D uncertain. Trimming removed 3 bases at V and 0 bases at J, with 11 bases between. The V gene's germline CDR1 is SNHLY and CDR2 FYNNEI. This CDR3 has 15 residues. The CDR3 sequence is CASSDQTGYQETQYF. The CDR3 DNA sequence: TGTGCCAGCAGTGACCAGACCGGTTACCAAGAGACCCAGTACTTC. Complete variable domain (other parts from reference TRBV2 and TRBJ2-5): EPEVTQTPSHQVTQMGQEVILRCVPISNHLYFYWYRQILGQKVEFLVSFYNNEISEKSEIFDDQFSVERPDGSNFTLKIRSTKLEDSAMYFCASSDQTGYQETQYFGPGTRLLVL.

This clonotype was detected a few times. CDR3 sequence reads: CASSQVRDRLYEQYF. CDR3 coding DNA: TGCGCCAGCAGCCAAGTAAGGGACAGGTTATACGAGCAGTACTTC. This sequence joins TRBV4-1 and TRBJ2-7, with 8 bases aligning to TRBD1. This CDR3 has 15 amino acids. Trimming at V came to 1 base and at J to 4 bases, leaving 6 bases not matched to a gene. Germline CDR1 reads MGHRA; CDR2 reads YSYEKL.

The sample holds a few counts of this clonotype. The chain recombines TRBV12-3 or TRBV12-4 with TRBJ2-2; unclear D gene. The CDR3 spans 15 residues. V lost 4 bases and J 0 bases, leaving 9 bases between the germline ends. CDR3 nucleotides: TGTGCCAGCAGTTGGGGTTACGCGAACACCGGGGAGCTGTTTTTT. This sequence encodes CASSWGYANTGELFF.

The rearrangement joins TRBV6-5 to TRBJ2-1; D gene ambiguous. Trimming took 0 bases from V and 8 from J, leaving 11 bases between them. This CDR3 comprises 14 residues. CDR1 MNHEY and CDR2 SVGAGI come from the germline V gene. This CDR3 reads CASSYSSTADEQFF. The CDR3 DNA sequence: TGTGCCAGCAGTTACTCGAGTACAGCTGATGAGCAGTTCTTC.

This clonotype was seen more than once but under ten times. V usage is TRBV3-1 and J usage is TRBJ2-2; 9 bases are a match to TRBD1. Germline-derived CDR1 and CDR2 are LGHDT and YNNKEL (reference sequence). The CDR3 is made up of 20 amino acids. After removal of 0 bases from V and 1 base from J, the junction contained 12 bases not matched to a gene. This CDR3 is CASSQDGYGQGSKNTGELFF. The CDR3, as DNA: TGTGCCAGCAGCCAAGATGGATACGGACAGGGGTCGAAGAACACCGGGGAGCTGTTTTTT.

This clonotype was detected only a few times. The J gene is TRBJ2-6, the V gene TRBV6-4, with a tentative D call TRBD1 (6 bases). Germline lookup yields CDR1 MRHNA and CDR2 SNTAGT. V lost 2 bases and J lost 4, with 9 bases in between. The CDR3 totals 15 residues. DNA for the CDR3: TGTGCCAGCAGTGACACAGGGCCAGGGGCCAACGTCCTGACTTTC. Translated: CASSDTGPGANVLTF.

This clonotype was observed a few times. This sequence joins TRBV4-1 and TRBJ1-1; D gene ambiguous. The germline V gene has CDR1 MGHRA and CDR2 YSYEKL. Deletions cut 1 base from V and 5 bases from J, with 8 bases between. The CDR3 contains 13 residues. The CDR3 DNA reads TGCGCCAGCAGCCAAGGACTGAGTACTGAAGCTTTCTTT. Protein sequence: CASSQGLSTEAFF.

The rearrangement links TRBV12-3 or TRBV12-4 to TRBJ2-1; 9 positions match TRBD1. V trimming: 1 base; J trimming: 6 bases; junction bases outside the gene matches: 10. This CDR3 is 17 amino acids long. The CDR3 DNA reads as TGTGCCAGCAGTTTAGTCCCCTTCTGGACAGGGGCCAATGAGCAGTTCTTC. As protein: CASSLVPFWTGANEQFF.

The chain is built from TRBV5-6 and TRBJ2-3; D ambiguous. The CDR3 is made up of 11 amino acids. Germline V gene lookup returns CDR1 SGHDT and CDR2 YYEEEE. The V and J ends lost 4 bases and 2 bases respectively, with 2 bases between them. CDR3 in amino acids: CASSITDTQYF. CDR3 in DNA: TGTGCCAGCAGCATCACAGATACGCAGTATTTT.

J is TRBJ1-2 and V is TRBV5-1; 8 nucleotides align to TRBD1. The CDR3 is 14 residues long. With 5 bases clipped from V and 8 bases from J, the junction kept 11 bases outside the gene matches. Germline CDR1 is SGHRS and CDR2 is YFSETQ. The DNA for the CDR3 is TGCGCCAGCAGAGGAGTGCAGGGGGCTACAGGCTACACCTTC. Protein sequence: CASRGVQGATGYTF.

This clonotype was detected only a few times. The chain is built from TRBV4-1 and TRBJ1-2; TRBD1 might be the D (5 bases). V lost 1 base and J lost 0, with 12 bases in between. Germline values: CDR1 MGHRA, CDR2 YSYEKL. This CDR3 is built from 16 residues. CDR3 nucleotide sequence: TGCGCCAGCAGCCAAGTGGGGGTAGAGGCTAACTATGGCTACACCTTC. Its translation is CASSQVGVEANYGYTF.

As to this clonotype: This may be a read error, as it is one base from a much larger clone. The CDR3 bases are TGTGCCAGCAGCTTCGGCAGGGGGGATGATGAGCAGTTCTTC. Protein sequence: CASSFGRGDDEQFF. The V call is TRBV7-2, the J call TRBJ2-1; D perhaps matches TRBD1 (7 bases). This CDR3 is 14 amino acids long. V was clipped by 3 bases and J by 8 bases, with 14 bases between them. Germline CDR1 SGHTA, CDR2 FQGNSA.